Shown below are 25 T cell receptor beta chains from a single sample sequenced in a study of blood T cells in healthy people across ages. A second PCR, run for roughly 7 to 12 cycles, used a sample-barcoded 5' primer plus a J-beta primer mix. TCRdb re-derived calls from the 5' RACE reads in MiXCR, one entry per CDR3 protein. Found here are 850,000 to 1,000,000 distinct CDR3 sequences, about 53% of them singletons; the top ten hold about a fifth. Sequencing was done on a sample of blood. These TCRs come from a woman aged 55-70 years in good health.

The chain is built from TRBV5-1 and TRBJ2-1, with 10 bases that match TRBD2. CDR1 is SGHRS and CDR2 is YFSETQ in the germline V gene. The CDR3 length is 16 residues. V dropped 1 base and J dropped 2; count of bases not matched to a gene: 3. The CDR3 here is CASSLTLAGAYNEQFF. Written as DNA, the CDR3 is TGCGCCAGCAGCTTGACGCTAGCGGGAGCCTACAATGAGCAGTTCTTC.

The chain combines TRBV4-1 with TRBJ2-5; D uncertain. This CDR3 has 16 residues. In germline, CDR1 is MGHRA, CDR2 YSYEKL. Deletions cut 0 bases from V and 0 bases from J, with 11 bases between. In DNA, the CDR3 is TGCGCCAGCAGCCAAGAGCTTCGACTGTACCAAGAGACCCAGTACTTC. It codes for CASSQELRLYQETQYF.

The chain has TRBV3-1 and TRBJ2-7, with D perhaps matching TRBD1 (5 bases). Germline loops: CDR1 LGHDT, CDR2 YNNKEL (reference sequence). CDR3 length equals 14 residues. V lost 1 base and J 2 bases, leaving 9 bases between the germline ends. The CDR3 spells CASSQGNRPYEQYF. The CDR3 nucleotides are TGTGCCAGCAGCCAAGGGAACAGGCCCTACGAGCAGTACTTC.

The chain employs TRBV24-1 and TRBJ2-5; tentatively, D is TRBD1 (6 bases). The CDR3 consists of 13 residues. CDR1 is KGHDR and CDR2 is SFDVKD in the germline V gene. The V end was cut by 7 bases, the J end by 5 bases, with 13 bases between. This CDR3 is CATSGQLRETQYF. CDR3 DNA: TGTGCCACCAGCGGACAGCTCAGGGAGACCCAGTACTTC.

The CDR3 spells CASSYGPKQYF. In DNA form, the CDR3 reads TGTGCCAGCAGTTACGGACCGAAGCAGTACTTC. The chain carries TRBV7-2 and TRBJ2-7, with no clear D. This CDR3 spans 11 amino acids. From germline, CDR1 is SGHTA and CDR2 FQGNSA. Trimming removed 6 bases at V and 8 bases at J, with 11 bases between.

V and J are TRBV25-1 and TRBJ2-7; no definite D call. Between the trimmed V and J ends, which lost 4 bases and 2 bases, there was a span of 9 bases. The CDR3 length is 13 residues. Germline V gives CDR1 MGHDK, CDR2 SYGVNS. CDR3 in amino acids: CASSAVTPYEQYF. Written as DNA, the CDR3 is TGTGCCAGCAGTGCGGTCACCCCCTACGAGCAGTACTTC.

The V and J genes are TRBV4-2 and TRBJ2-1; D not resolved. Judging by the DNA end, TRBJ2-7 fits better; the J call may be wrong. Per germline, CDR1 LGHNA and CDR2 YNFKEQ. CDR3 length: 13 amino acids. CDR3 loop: CASNQLADYEQYF. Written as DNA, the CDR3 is TGTGCCAGCAACCAGTTGGCGGATTACGAGCAGTACTTC.

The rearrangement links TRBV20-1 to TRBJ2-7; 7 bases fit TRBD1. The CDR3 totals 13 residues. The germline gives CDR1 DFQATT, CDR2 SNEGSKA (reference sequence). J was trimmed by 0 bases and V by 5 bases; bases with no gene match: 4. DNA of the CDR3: TGCAGTGCTGAGGGGGCACACTCCTACGAGCAGTACTTC. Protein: CSAEGAHSYEQYF.

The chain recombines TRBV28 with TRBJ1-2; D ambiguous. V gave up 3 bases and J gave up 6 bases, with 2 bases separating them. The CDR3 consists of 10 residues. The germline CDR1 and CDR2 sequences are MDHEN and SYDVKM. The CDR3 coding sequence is TGTGCCAGCAGTTTTAATGGCTACACCTTC. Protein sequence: CASSFNGYTF.

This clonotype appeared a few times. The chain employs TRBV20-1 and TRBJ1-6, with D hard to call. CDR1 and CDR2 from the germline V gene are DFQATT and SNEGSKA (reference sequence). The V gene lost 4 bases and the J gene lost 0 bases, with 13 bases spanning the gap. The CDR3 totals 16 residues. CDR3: CSATTTGSSYNSPLHF. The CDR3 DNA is TGCAGTGCTACTACAACTGGGAGCTCCTATAATTCACCCCTCCACTTT.

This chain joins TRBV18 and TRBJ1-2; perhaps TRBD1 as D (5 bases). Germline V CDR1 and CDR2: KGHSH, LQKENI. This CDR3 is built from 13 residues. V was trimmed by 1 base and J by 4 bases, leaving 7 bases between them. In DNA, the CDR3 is TGTGCCAGCTCACCACTTGACAGCTATGGCTACACCTTC. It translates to CASSPLDSYGYTF.

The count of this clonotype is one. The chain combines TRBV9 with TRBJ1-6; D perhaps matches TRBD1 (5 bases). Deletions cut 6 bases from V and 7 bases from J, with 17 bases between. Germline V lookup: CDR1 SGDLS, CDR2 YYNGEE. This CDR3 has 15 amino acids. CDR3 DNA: TGTGCCAGCATCGTCGGGGCGGGGATGAATTCACCCCTCCACTTT. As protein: CASIVGAGMNSPLHF. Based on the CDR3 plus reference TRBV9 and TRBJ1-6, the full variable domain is DSGVTQTPKHLITATGQRVTLRCSPRSGDLSVYWYQQSLDQGLQFLIQYYNGEERAKGNILERFSAQQFPDLHSELNLSSLELGDSALYFCASIVGAGMNSPLHFGNGTRLTVT.

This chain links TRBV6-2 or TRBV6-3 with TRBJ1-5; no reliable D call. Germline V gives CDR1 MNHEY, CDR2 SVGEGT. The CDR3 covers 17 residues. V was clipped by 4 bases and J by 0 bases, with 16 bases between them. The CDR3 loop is CASSSAVLGYSNQPQHF. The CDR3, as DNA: TGTGCCAGCAGTTCCGCGGTGTTGGGATATAGCAATCAGCCCCAGCATTTT.

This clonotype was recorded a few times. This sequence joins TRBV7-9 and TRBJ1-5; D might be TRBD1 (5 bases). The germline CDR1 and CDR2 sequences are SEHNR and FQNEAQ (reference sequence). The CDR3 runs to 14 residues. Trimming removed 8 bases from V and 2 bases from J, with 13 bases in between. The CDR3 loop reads CASSGQGGNQPQHF. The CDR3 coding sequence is TGTGCCAGCTCGGGTCAGGGAGGCAATCAGCCCCAGCATTTT.

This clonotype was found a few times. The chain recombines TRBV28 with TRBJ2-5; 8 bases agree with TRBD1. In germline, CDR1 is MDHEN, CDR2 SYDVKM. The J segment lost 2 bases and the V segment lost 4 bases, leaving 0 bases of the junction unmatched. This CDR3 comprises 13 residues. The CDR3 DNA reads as TGTGCCAGCAGTTGGACAGGGCAAGAGACCCAGTACTTC. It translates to CASSWTGQETQYF.

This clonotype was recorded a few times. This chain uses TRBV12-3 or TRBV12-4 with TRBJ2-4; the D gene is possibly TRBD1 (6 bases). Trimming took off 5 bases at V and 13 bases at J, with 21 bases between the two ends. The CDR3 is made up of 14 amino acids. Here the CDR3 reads CASSRQAPPAQQYF. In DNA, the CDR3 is TGTGCCAGCAGTCGACAGGCGCCACCAGCCCAGCAGTACTTC.

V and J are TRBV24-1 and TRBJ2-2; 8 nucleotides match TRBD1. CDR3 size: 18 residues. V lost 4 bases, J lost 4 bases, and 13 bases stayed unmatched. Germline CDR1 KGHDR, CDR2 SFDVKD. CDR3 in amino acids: CATSDRSSGGRGTGELFF. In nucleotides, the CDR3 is TGTGCCACCAGTGACAGGAGCTCAGGGGGCCGAGGCACCGGGGAGCTGTTTTTT.

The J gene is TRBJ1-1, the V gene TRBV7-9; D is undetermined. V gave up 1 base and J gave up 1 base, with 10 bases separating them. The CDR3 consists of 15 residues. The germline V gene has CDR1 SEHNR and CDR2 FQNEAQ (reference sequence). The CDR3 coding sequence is TGTGCCAGCAGCTTAGGAGGCAGTAGGAACACTGAAGCTTTCTTT. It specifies CASSLGGSRNTEAFF.

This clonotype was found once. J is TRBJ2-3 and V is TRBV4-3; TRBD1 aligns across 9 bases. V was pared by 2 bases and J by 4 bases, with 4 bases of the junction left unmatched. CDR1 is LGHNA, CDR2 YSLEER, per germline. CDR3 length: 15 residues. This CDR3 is CASSQQRDRADTQYF. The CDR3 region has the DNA TGCGCCAGCAGCCAACAACGGGACAGGGCAGATACGCAGTATTTT.

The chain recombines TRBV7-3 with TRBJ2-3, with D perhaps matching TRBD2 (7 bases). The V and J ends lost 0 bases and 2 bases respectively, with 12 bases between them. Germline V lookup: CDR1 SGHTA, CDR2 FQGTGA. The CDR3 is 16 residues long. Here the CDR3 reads CASSLTGAGVTDTQYF. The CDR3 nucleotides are TGTGCCAGCAGCTTAACGGGGGCGGGAGTCACAGATACGCAGTATTTT.

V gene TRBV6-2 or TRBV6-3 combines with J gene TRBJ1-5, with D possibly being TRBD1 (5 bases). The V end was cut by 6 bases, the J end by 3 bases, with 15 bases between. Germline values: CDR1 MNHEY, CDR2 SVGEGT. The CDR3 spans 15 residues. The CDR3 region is CASRRTQWNNQPQHF. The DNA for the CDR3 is TGTGCCAGCAGGCGGACACAATGGAACAATCAGCCCCAGCATTTT.

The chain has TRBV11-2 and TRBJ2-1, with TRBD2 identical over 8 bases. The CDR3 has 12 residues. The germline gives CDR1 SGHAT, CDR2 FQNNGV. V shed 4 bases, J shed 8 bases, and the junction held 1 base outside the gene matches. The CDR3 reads CASSSGGYEQFF. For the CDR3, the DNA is TGTGCCAGCAGCTCGGGGGGGTATGAGCAGTTCTTC.

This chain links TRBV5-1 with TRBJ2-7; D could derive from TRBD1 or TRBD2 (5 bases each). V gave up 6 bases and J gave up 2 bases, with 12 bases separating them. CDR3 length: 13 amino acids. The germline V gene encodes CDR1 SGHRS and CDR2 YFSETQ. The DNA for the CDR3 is TGCGCCAGCAAGGGGACGGACCCCTACGAGCAGTACTTC. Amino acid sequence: CASKGTDPYEQYF.

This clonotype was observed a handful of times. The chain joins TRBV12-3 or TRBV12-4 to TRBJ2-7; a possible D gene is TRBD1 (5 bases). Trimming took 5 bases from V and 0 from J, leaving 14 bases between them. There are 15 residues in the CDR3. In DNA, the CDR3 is TGTGCCAGCAGTCCTAAAGGGGAAATCTCCTACGAGCAGTACTTC. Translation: CASSPKGEISYEQYF.

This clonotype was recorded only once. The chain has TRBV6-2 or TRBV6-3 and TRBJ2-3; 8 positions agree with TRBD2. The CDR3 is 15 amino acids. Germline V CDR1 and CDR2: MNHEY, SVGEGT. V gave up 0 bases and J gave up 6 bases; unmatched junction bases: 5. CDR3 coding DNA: TGTGCCAGCAGTTACTCACTAGCGGTACGGGATACGCAGTATTTT. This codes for CASSYSLAVRDTQYF.